A selection of T cell receptor beta chains follows, all from one sample in a study of T cell responses to AZD1222 COVID-19 vaccine. Clones were sequenced by immunoSEQ multiplex PCR, and TCRdb holds only the in-frame ones, with some missing. The sample includes about 120,000 clones, about 90% of them seen just once. The sequences come from peripheral blood, collected on day 0 of AZD1222 vaccination. The receptors shown here come from an adult in good health. The CDR3 runs from the conserved cysteine through the conserved F or W. A D gene is named only where the DNA matches it firmly. Size tells how often a clone was seen (once, few, many) or the class of an expanded clone, and some rows leave it out.

V gene,J gene,clone size,D gene,CDR3 length,CDR3 protein,CDR3 DNA
TRBV7-6,TRBJ2-2,.,TRBD1,18,CASSLAIGQGPNTGELFF,TGTGCCAGCAGCTTAGCAATCGGACAGGGCCCGAACACCGGGGAGCTGTTTTTT
TRBV28,TRBJ2-5,.,TRBD2,13,CATHRAGGETQYF,TGTGCCACCCATAGGGCGGGAGGAGAGACCCAGTACTTC
TRBV5-4,TRBJ2-1,.,.,13,CASSLYDYNEQFF,TGTGCCAGCAGCTTGTACGACTACAATGAGCAGTTCTTC
TRBV6-2/TRBV6-3,TRBJ2-7,.,.,14,CASSVTGDDYEQYF,TGTGCCAGCAGTGTGACAGGTGATGACTACGAGCAGTACTTC
TRBV5-5,TRBJ1-2,.,.,15,CASSLSGRGLDGYTF,TGTGCCAGCAGCTTGTCTGGCAGGGGATTGGATGGCTACACCTTC
TRBV20-1,TRBJ2-2,.,TRBD1,15,CSASAGQGDTGELFF,TGCAGTGCTAGTGCGGGACAGGGCGACACCGGGGAGCTGTTTTTT
TRBV19,TRBJ1-4,few,.,14,CASSGQRTNEKLFF,TGTGCCAGTAGTGGGCAGAGAACTAATGAAAAACTGTTTTTT
TRBV7-9,TRBJ2-3,.,TRBD2,17,CASSTYGTSGGTDTQYF,TGTGCCAGCAGCACCTATGGGACTAGCGGTGGTACAGATACGCAGTATTTT
TRBV3-1/TRBV3-2,TRBJ2-7,.,TRBD2,16,CASSQGLIAGVYEQYF,TGTGCCAGCAGCCAAGGGTTGATAGCGGGGGTCTACGAGCAGTACTTC
TRBV11-2,TRBJ1-6,.,TRBD1,16,CASSFPGGVYNSPLHF,TGTGCCAGCAGCTTTCCAGGGGGTGTCTATAATTCACCCCTCCACTTT
TRBV29-1,TRBJ2-3,.,.,14,CSVVAPPGADTQYF,TGCAGCGTTGTAGCGCCCCCGGGGGCAGATACGCAGTATTTT
TRBV11-2,TRBJ2-1,.,TRBD2,14,CATRGLANYNEQFF,TGTGCCACCCGGGGACTAGCGAACTACAATGAGCAGTTCTTC
TRBV18,TRBJ2-7,.,.,12,CASSHGWDEQYF,TGTGCCAGCTCCCACGGGTGGGACGAGCAGTACTTC
TRBV19,TRBJ1-5,.,.,14,CASTPVRLNQPQHF,TGTGCCAGTACCCCCGTAAGGCTCAATCAGCCCCAGCATTTT
TRBV30,TRBJ2-7,few,.,13,CAWSKQYSYEQYF,TGTGCCTGGAGTAAGCAATATTCCTACGAGCAGTACTTC
TRBV6-4,TRBJ2-7,.,TRBD1,15,CASSDSGTASYEQYF,TGTGCCAGCAGTGACTCTGGGACAGCCTCCTACGAGCAGTACTTC
TRBV6-1,TRBJ1-6,.,.,15,CASSEAGGAHSPLHF,TGTGCCAGCAGTGAAGCCGGGGGGGCTCATTCACCCCTCCACTTT
TRBV7-3,TRBJ1-2,.,TRBD1,17,CASSGSPRDRGAGGYTF,TGTGCCAGCAGCGGATCCCCACGGGACAGGGGCGCTGGTGGCTACACCTTC
TRBV6-5,TRBJ1-4,.,.,14,CASSFTGGSEKLFF,TGTGCCAGCAGTTTCACGGGGGGCTCCGAAAAACTGTTTTTT
TRBV5-1,TRBJ1-4,.,.,15,CASSLVGSGGEKLFF,TGCGCCAGCAGCTTGGTGGGGTCCGGTGGGGAAAAACTGTTTTTT
TRBV11-3,TRBJ2-6,.,.,16,CASSRPKMRGANVLTF,TGTGCCAGCAGCCGGCCGAAGATGAGAGGGGCCAACGTCCTGACTTTC
TRBV3-1/TRBV3-2,TRBJ1-5,.,.,13,CASSQSRDQPQHF,TGTGCCAGCAGCCAATCCCGGGATCAGCCCCAGCATTTT
TRBV10-3,TRBJ1-1,.,.,15,CAISGWDNVNTEAFF,TGTGCCATCAGTGGATGGGACAACGTGAACACTGAAGCTTTCTTT
TRBV24-1,TRBJ1-1,.,TRBD1,13,CATSVTGGTEAFF,TGTGCCACCAGCGTAACAGGGGGCACTGAAGCTTTCTTT
TRBV28,TRBJ2-7,medium-sized,.,13,CASKWDGYYEQYF,TGTGCCAGCAAGTGGGACGGATACTACGAGCAGTACTTC
TRBV10-3,TRBJ1-5,few,.,14,CAISAQGVGQPQHF,TGTGCCATCAGTGCCCAGGGTGTGGGGCAGCCCCAGCATTTT
TRBV7-3,TRBJ1-6,.,TRBD1,17,CASSLRGGQIYNSPLHF,TGTGCCAGCAGCTTAAGGGGGGGACAGATCTATAATTCACCCCTCCACTTT
TRBV27,TRBJ1-1,.,TRBD1,15,CASSSPGQGNTEAFF,TGTGCCAGCAGTTCACCGGGACAGGGAAACACTGAAGCTTTCTTT
TRBV7-9,TRBJ2-1,.,.,15,CASSLGGARGNEQFF,TGTGCCAGCAGCTTAGGAGGGGCGCGGGGTAATGAGCAGTTCTTC
TRBV5-3,TRBJ2-3,.,TRBD2,17,CARSKPRAGEGTDTQYF,TGTGCCAGAAGCAAACCTAGAGCGGGAGAGGGCACAGATACGCAGTATTTT
TRBV9,TRBJ2-3,.,TRBD2,15,CASSVAAGGGDTQYF,TGTGCCAGCAGCGTAGCAGCGGGAGGGGGGGATACGCAGTATTTT
TRBV9,TRBJ1-2,.,.,13,CASSFTVKSGYTF,TGTGCCAGCAGCTTCACGGTAAAGAGTGGCTACACCTTC
TRBV18,TRBJ1-5,.,TRBD1,15,CASSPGQGDVQPQHF,TGTGCCAGCTCACCAGGCCAGGGGGATGTTCAGCCCCAGCATTTT